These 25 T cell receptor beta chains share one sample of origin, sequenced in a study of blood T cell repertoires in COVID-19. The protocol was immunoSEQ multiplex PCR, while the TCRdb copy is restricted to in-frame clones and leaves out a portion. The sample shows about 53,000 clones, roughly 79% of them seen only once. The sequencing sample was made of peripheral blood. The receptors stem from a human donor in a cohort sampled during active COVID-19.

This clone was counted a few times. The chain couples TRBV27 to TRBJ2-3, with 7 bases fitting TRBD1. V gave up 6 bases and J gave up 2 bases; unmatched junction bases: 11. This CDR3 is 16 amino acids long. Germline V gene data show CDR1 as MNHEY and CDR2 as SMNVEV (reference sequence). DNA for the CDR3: TGTGCCAGCAGCCTGAACCGGGACAGCTTCACAGATACGCAGTATTTT. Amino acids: CASSLNRDSFTDTQYF.

The CDR3 DNA follows: TGTGCCAGCAGCTTAGCCTGGACTAGCGGGGGGCGCTCCTACAATGAGCAGTTCTTC. Its protein product is CASSLAWTSGGRSYNEQFF. The rearrangement links TRBV11-2 to TRBJ2-1; 14 nucleotides line up with TRBD2. This CDR3 contains 19 residues. V lost 1 base to trimming and J lost 0 bases; unmatched junction nucleotides: 5. Germline-derived CDR1 and CDR2 are SGHAT and FQNNGV. The whole variable domain, remainder taken from reference TRBV11-2 and TRBJ2-1, is EAGVAQSPRYKIIEKRQSVAFWCNPISGHATLYWYQQILGQGPKLLIQFQNNGVVDDSQLPKDRFSAERLKGVDSTLKIQPAKLEDSAVYLCASSLAWTSGGRSYNEQFFGPGTRLTVL.

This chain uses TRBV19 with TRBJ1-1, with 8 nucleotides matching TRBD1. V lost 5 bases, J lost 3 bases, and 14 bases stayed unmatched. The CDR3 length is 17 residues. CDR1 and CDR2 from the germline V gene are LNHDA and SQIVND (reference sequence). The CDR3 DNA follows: TGTGCCAGTAGTCCTTTCGGACAGGGTATGACGGACACTGAAGCTTTCTTT. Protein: CASSPFGQGMTDTEAFF.

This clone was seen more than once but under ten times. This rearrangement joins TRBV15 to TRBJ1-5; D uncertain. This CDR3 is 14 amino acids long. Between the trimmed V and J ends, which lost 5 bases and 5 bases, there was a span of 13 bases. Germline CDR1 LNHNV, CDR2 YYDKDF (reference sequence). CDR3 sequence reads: CATSGSEEDQPQHF. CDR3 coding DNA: TGTGCCACCAGCGGTTCCGAAGAGGATCAGCCCCAGCATTTT. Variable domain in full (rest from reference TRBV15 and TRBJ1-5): DAMVIQNPRYQVTQFGKPVTLSCSQTLNHNVMYWYQQKSSQAPKLLFHYYDKDFNNEADTPDNFQSRRPNTSFCFLDIRSPGLGDTAMYLCATSGSEEDQPQHFGDGTRLSIL.

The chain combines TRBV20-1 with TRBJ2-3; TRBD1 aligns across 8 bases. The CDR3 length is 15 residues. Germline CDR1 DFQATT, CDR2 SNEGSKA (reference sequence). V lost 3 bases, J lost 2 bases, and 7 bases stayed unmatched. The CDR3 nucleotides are TGCAGTGCTAGTACCGGGACAGGAGCCACAGATACGCAGTATTTT. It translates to CSASTGTGATDTQYF.

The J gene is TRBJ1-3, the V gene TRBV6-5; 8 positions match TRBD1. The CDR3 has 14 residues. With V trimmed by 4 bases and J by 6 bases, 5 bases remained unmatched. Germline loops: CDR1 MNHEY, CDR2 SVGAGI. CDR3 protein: CASSFDRGVNTIYF. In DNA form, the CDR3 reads TGTGCCAGCAGTTTCGACAGGGGCGTAAACACCATATATTTT.

CDR3: CASRIHRDRVTDTQYF. CDR3 in DNA: TGTGCCAGCAGGATTCACCGGGACAGGGTCACAGATACGCAGTATTTT. This chain connects TRBV6-6 to TRBJ2-3, with TRBD1 matching 9 bases. The CDR3 is made up of 16 amino acids. Looked up from germline, CDR1 is MNHNY and CDR2 is SVGAGI (reference sequence). V trimming: 6 bases; J trimming: 2 bases; junction bases outside the gene matches: 9.

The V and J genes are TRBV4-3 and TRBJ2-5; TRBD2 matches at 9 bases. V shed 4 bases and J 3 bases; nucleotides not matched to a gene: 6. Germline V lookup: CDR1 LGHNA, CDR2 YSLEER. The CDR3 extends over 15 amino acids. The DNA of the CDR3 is TGCGCCAGCAGCCCACAGACTAGCGGAGAAGAGACCCAGTACTTC. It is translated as CASSPQTSGEETQYF.

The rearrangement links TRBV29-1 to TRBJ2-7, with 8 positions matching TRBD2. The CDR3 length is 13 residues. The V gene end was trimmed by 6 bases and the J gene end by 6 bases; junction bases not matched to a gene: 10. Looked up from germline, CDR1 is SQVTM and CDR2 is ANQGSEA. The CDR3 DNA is TGCAGCGTGGTTCTCGGGGCGGGGGGCGAGCAGTACTTC. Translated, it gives CSVVLGAGGEQYF.

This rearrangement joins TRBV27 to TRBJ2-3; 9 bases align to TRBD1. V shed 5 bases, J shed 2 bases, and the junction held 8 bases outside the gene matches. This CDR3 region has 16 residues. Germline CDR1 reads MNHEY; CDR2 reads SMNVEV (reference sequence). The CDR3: CASSLPTGGATDTQYF. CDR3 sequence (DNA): TGTGCCAGCAGTCTACCGACAGGGGGAGCCACAGATACGCAGTATTTT.

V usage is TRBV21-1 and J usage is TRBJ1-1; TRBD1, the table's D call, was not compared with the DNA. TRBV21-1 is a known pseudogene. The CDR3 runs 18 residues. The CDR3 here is CASSKDREAEEPGFGAFF. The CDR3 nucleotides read TGTGCCAGCAGCAAAGACAGGGAAGCGGAAGAGCCGGGGTTCGGAGCTTTCTTT.

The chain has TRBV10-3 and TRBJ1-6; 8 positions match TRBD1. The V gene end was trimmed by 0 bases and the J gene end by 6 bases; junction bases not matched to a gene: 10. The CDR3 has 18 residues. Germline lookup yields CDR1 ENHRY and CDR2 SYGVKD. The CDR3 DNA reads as TGTGCCATCAGTGAGTCGGGGGTGACAGGGGACTCTAATTCACCCCTCCACTTT. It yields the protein CAISESGVTGDSNSPLHF.

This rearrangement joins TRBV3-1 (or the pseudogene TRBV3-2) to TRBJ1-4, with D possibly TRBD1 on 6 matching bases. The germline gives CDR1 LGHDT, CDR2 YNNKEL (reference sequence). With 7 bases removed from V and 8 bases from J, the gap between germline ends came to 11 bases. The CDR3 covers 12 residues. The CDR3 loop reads CASNQGSEKLFF. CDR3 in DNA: TGTGCCAGCAACCAGGGGAGCGAAAAACTGTTTTTT.

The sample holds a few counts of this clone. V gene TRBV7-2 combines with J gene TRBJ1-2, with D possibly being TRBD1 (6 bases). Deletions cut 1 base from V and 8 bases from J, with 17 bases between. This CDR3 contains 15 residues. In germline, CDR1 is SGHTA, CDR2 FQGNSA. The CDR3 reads CASSLDLGRGQGYTF. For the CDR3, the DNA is TGTGCCAGCAGCTTAGACCTGGGCCGCGGACAGGGCTACACCTTC.

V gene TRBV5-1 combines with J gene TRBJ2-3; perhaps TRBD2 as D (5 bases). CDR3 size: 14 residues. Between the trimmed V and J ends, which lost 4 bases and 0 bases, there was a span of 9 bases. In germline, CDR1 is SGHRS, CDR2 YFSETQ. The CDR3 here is CASSPGKSTDTQYF. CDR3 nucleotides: TGCGCCAGCAGCCCGGGAAAGAGCACAGATACGCAGTATTTT.

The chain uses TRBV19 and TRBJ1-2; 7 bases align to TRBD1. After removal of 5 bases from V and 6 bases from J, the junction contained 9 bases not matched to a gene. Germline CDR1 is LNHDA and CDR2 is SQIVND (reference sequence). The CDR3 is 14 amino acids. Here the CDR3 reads CASSPRDRRHGYTF. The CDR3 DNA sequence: TGTGCCAGTAGTCCCCGGGACAGACGGCATGGCTACACCTTC.

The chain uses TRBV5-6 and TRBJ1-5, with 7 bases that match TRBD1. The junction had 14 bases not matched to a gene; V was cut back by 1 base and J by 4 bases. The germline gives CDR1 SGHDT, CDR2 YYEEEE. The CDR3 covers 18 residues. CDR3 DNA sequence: TGTGCCAGCAGCTTGTTCCTGGCAGGGGGGCAGGGGAATCAGCCCCAGCATTTT. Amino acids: CASSLFLAGGQGNQPQHF.

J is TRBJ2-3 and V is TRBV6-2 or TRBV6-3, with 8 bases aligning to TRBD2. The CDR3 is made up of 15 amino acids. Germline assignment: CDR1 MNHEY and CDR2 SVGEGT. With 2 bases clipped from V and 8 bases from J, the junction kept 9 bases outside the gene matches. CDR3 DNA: TGTGCCAGCAGTTACGCGTCGGGGGGGCTCGGTACGCAGTATTTT. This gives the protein CASSYASGGLGTQYF.

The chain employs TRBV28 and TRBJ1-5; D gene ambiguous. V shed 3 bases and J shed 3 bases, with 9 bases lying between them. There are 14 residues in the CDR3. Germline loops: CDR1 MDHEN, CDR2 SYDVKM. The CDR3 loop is CASSLEQLNQPQHF. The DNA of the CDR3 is TGTGCCAGCAGTTTGGAGCAGCTCAATCAGCCCCAGCATTTT.

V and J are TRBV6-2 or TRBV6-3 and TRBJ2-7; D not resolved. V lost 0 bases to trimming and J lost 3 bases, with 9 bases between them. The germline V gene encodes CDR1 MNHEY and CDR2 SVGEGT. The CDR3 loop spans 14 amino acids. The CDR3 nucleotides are TGTGCCAGCAGTTACTCGGCAGTCGTCTACGAGCAGTACTTC. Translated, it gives CASSYSAVVYEQYF.

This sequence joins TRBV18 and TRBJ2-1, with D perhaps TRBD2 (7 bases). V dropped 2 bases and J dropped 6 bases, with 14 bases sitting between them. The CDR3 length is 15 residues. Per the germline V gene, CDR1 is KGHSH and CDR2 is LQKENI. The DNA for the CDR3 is TGTGCCAGCTCACCATCGGCGGGGGCCGTCAATGAGCAGTTCTTC. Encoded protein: CASSPSAGAVNEQFF.

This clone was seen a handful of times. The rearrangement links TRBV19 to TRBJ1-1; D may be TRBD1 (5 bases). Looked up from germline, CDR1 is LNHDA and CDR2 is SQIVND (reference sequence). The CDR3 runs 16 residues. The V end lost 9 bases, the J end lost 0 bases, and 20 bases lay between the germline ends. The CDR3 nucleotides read TGTGCCAGCGAAACCCCCGGGGGATTCATGAACACTGAAGCTTTCTTT. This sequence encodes CASETPGGFMNTEAFF.

This chain's CDR3 is CAWSIGTGNQPQHF. The DNA of the CDR3 is TGTGCCTGGAGTATTGGGACAGGCAATCAGCCCCAGCATTTT. The chain uses TRBV30 and TRBJ1-5; 7 nucleotides line up with TRBD1. V gave up 2 bases and J gave up 2 bases; unmatched junction bases: 3. CDR1 GTSNPN and CDR2 SVGIG come from the germline V gene (reference sequence). The CDR3 sequence is 14 residues long.

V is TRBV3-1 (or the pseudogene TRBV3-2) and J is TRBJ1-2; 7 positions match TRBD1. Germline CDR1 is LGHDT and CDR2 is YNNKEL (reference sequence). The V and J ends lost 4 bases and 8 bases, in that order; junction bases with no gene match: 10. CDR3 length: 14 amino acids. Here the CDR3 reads CASSPVQGPGGYTF. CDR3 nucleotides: TGTGCCAGCAGCCCCGTACAGGGGCCGGGAGGCTACACCTTC.

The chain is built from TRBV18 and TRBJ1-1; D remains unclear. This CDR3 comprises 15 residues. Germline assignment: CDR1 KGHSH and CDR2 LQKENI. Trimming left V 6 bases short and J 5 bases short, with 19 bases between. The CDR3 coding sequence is TGTGCCAGCTCCCCGGTTGGTTACAGCCTAACTGAAGCTTTCTTT. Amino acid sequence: CASSPVGYSLTEAFF.